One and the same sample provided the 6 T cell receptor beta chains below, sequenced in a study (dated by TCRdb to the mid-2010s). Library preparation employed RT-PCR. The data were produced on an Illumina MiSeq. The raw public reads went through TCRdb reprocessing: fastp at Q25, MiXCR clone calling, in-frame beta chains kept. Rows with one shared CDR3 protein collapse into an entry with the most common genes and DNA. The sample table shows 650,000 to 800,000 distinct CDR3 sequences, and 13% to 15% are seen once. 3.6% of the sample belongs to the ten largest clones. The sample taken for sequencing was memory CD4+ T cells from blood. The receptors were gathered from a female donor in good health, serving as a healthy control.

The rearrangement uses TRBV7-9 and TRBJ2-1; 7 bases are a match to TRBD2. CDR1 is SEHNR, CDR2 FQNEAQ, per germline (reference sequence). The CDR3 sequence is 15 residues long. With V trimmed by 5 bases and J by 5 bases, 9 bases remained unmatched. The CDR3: CASSLEGGVNNEQFF. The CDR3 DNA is TGTGCCAGCAGCCTAGAGGGAGGGGTCAACAATGAGCAGTTCTTC.

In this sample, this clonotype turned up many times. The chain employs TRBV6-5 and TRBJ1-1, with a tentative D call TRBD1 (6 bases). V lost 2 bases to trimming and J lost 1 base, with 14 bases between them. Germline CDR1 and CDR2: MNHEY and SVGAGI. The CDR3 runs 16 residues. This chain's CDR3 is CASSYGNRDWNTEAFF. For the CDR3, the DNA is TGTGCCAGCAGTTACGGAAACAGGGATTGGAACACTGAAGCTTTCTTT.

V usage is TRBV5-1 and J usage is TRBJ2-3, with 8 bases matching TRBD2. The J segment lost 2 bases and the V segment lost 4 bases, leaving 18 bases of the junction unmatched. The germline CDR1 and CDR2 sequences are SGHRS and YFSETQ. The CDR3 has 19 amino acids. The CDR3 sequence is CASSLGLAATSGSTDTQYF. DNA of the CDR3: TGCGCCAGCAGCCTAGGACTAGCAGCGACATCGGGTTCCACAGATACGCAGTATTTT.

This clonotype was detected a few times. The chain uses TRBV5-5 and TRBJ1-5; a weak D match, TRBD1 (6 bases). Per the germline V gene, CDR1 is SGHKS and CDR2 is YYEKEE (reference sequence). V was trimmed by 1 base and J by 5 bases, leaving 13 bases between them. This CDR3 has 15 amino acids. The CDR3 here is CASSLSAQGYQPQHF. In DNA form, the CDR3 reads TGTGCCAGCAGCTTGAGTGCACAGGGTTATCAGCCCCAGCATTTT.

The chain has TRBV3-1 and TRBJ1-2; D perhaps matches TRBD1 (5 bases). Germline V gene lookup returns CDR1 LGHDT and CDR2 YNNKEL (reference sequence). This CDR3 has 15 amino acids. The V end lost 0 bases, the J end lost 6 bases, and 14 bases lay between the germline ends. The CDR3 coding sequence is TGTGCCAGCAGCCAAGATCCTAAGGGGTACCATGGCTACACCTTC. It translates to CASSQDPKGYHGYTF.

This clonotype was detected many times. Here the CDR3 DNA reads TGCGCCAGCAGCCAAGTCTCCAATTCACCCCTCCACTTT. It is translated as CASSQVSNSPLHF. The V call is TRBV4-3, the J call TRBJ1-6; D is undetermined. V lost 1 base and J lost 7, with 5 bases in between. The CDR3 is 13 amino acids. The germline CDR1 and CDR2 sequences are LGHNA and YSLEER.